The 15 T cell receptor gamma chains presented below share a single source sample, sequenced in a study of gamma-delta chains in newborns, infants, children. TCRdb reanalysed the reads via CATT. The sample lists 200 or so gamma-chain clones, roughly nine tenths occurring once. Material: blood, obtained at baseline. All receptors come from a child who was a newborn, infant or young child, either healthy, febrile or measles-vaccinated (not recorded which). This table probably holds off-target reads from a library built for another chain.

In the case of this clone: No DNA is shown, since the ends of the CDR3 on it are uncertain; the CDR3 is the one TCRdb lists. There is no J gene call, but TRGV9 is given as the V gene. The CDR3 is made up of 25 amino acids, end residues included. Germline-derived CDR1 and CDR2 are GITISATS and ISYDGTV (reference sequence). The CDR3 protein is CACDAVKGMSWDTRQMFFGTGIKLF.

No J gene was assigned, while the V gene was called as TRGV9. From germline, CDR1 is GITISATS and CDR2 ISYDGTV (reference sequence). CDR3 length equals 16 residues. This chain's CDR3 is CACDILGDTLTAQLFF. Here the CDR3 DNA reads TGTGCCTGTGACATACTGGGGGATACTTTGACAGCACAACTCTTCTTT.

To note about this clone: It is unclear where the CDR3 begins or ends on the DNA, so no DNA is shown, and the CDR3 is as TCRdb lists it. For the V gene the call is TRGV9; the J gene has no call. Ends included, the CDR3 has 26 residues. Germline loops: CDR1 GITISATS, CDR2 ISYDGTV (reference sequence). This CDR3 is CACDTVLGDTLWDTRQMFFGTGIKLF.

As concerns this clone: The limits of the CDR3 on the DNA are not certain, so only TCRdb's listed CDR3 is given. V gene TRGV9 was called; the J gene was not. The germline CDR1 and CDR2 sequences are GITISATS and ISYDGTV (reference sequence). The CDR3 totals 27 residues, both ends included. CDR3 sequence reads: CACDSAEYRGSSWDTRQMFFGTGIKLF.

A word on this clone: The DNA is omitted, as the CDR3 cannot be located on it reliably, and the CDR3 follows TCRdb's listing. No J gene was assigned, while the V gene was called as TRGV9. Germline V gene data show CDR1 as GITISATS and CDR2 as ISYDGTV (reference sequence). The CDR3 sequence runs 24 residues, both termini included. The CDR3 loop reads CACDNWGSSWDTRQMFFGTGIKLF.

Details on this clone: No DNA is shown, since the ends of the CDR3 on it are uncertain; the CDR3 is the one TCRdb lists. The J gene has no call, while the V gene is TRGV9. Ends included, the CDR3 has 24 residues. CDR1 and CDR2 (germline): GITISATS, ISYDGTV (reference sequence). This CDR3 reads CACDAMGGTWDTRQMFFGTGIKLF.

This clone was counted a single time. The limits of the CDR3 on the DNA are not certain, so only TCRdb's listed CDR3 is given. V gene assignment gives TRGV9, but the J gene was left uncalled. Germline values: CDR1 GITISATS, CDR2 ISYDGTV (reference sequence). The CDR3 is 29 residues long, ends included. The CDR3 spells CAFPQATHEHGGSSWDTRQMFFGTGIKLF.

In the case of this clone: Because the CDR3's place on the DNA is in doubt, the DNA is left out and the CDR3 is given as listed by TCRdb. J gene calling gave no result, while the V gene is TRGV9. The germline V gene has CDR1 GITISATS and CDR2 ISYDGTV (reference sequence). The CDR3 length is 26 residues, termini included. CDR3 protein: CACDILGDGSSWDTRQMFFGTGIKLF.

This clone was seen a few times. The limits of the CDR3 on the DNA are not certain, so only TCRdb's listed CDR3 is given. A V gene of TRGV9 was called, but no J gene was assigned. The CDR3 is 30 amino acids in total, end residues counted. In germline, CDR1 is GITISATS, CDR2 ISYDGTV (reference sequence). The CDR3 reads CACDTGEFGGYDKSSWDTRQMFFGTGIKLF.

The V gene is given as TRGV9, and no J gene call is available. Germline values: CDR1 GITISATS, CDR2 ISYDGTV (reference sequence). CDR3 size: 27 residues. CDR3 sequence reads: CACDTVLTGDSSWDTRQMLFGTGVKLF. The DNA for the CDR3 is TGTGCCTGTGACACCGTATTAACTGGGGACAGCTCCTGGGACACCCGACAGATGCTTTTCGGAACTGGCGTCAAACTCTTC.

This clone was recorded only once. The limits of the CDR3 on the DNA are not certain, so only TCRdb's listed CDR3 is given. Other DNA sequences within the sample encode an identical CDR3. The V gene is given as TRGV9, and no J gene call is available. Germline CDR1 reads GITISATS; CDR2 reads ISYDGTV (reference sequence). Including both end residues, the CDR3 is 25 amino acids long. The CDR3 here is CACDTGGYRSWDTRQMFFGTGIKLF.

As concerns this clone: The DNA is omitted, as the CDR3 cannot be located on it reliably, and the CDR3 follows TCRdb's listing. J gene calling gave no result, while the V gene is TRGV9. From germline, CDR1 is GITISATS and CDR2 ISYDGTV (reference sequence). The CDR3 has 26 amino acids, counting both end residues. The CDR3 is CACDPATGGYSWDTRQMFFGTGIKLF.

About this clone itself: No DNA is shown, since the ends of the CDR3 on it are uncertain; the CDR3 is the one TCRdb lists. The V gene call is TRGV9, and the J gene call is absent. Germline-derived CDR1 and CDR2 are GITISATS and ISYDGTV (reference sequence). The CDR3 spans 27 amino acids, including both terminal residues. This chain's CDR3 is CACDSTGGYASSWDTRQMFFGTGIKLF.

For this clone: The limits of the CDR3 on the DNA are not certain, so only TCRdb's listed CDR3 is given. The V gene call is TRGV9, and the J gene call is absent. The germline gives CDR1 GITISATS, CDR2 ISYDGTV (reference sequence). The CDR3 length equals 24 residues, ends included. CDR3 loop: CACDTGWGTWDTRQMFFGTGIKLF.

A note on this clone: The limits of the CDR3 on the DNA are not certain, so only TCRdb's listed CDR3 is given. V gene TRGV9 was called; the J gene was not. Germline V gene data show CDR1 as GITISATS and CDR2 as ISYDGTV (reference sequence). Including both end residues, the CDR3 is 26 amino acids long. CDR3 sequence: CACAPLGDSSSWDTRQMFFGTGIKLF.